The 6 T cell receptor beta chains reported below all come from one sample, sequenced in a study of T-cell reconstitution after alpha-beta-depleted transplantation in children. TCRbeta library construction was performed incorporating unique molecular identifiers. MiXCR, applied by TCRdb to the PCR reads, yields one record per CDR3 protein. The data show roughly 100,000 distinct CDR3 sequences, roughly 8% seen once. Specimen: PBMCs from the stem cell graft donor, collected from the stem cell graft. Receptors originate from a human donor who donated a stem cell graft to a child with congenital amegakaryocytic thrombocytopenia.

This clonotype was found many times. This chain links TRBV5-5 with TRBJ2-1; D is possibly TRBD2 (6 bases). This CDR3 comprises 15 residues. In germline, CDR1 is SGHKS, CDR2 YYEKEE (reference sequence). V was trimmed by 2 bases and J by 8 bases, leaving 17 bases between them. The CDR3 bases are TGTGCCAGCAGCTTTAGCGGAGATACCGGCGATGAGCAGTTCTTC. As protein: CASSFSGDTGDEQFF.

In its sample, this clonotype was seen many times. The chain is built from TRBV7-9 and TRBJ1-1; D might be TRBD1 (5 bases). Trimming cost V 3 bases and J 3 bases, with 8 bases left between them. The CDR3 totals 13 residues. CDR1 and CDR2 from the germline V gene are SEHNR and FQNEAQ (reference sequence). The CDR3 nucleotides are TGTGCCAGCAGCTTGGGGGTTTACACTGAAGCTTTCTTT. Translated: CASSLGVYTEAFF. The full variable domain, completed using reference TRBV7-9 and TRBJ1-1, is DTGVSQNPRHKITKRGQNVTFRCDPISEHNRLYWYRQTLGQGPEFLTYFQNEAQLEKSRLLSDRFSAERPKGSFSTLEIQRTEQGDSAMYLCASSLGVYTEAFFGQGTRLTVV.

This clonotype was found many times. The V gene is TRBV20-1, the J gene TRBJ2-7; 7 bases agree with TRBD2. There are 13 residues in the CDR3. V lost 2 bases, J lost 3 bases, and 4 bases stayed unmatched. Looked up from germline, CDR1 is DFQATT and CDR2 is SNEGSKA (reference sequence). The CDR3 bases are TGCAGTGCTAGATCGACTAGCCGCTACGAGCAGTACTTC. Protein sequence: CSARSTSRYEQYF.

This clonotype was picked up many times. This chain uses TRBV29-1 with TRBJ2-1; 10 bases match TRBD2. Germline V CDR1 and CDR2: SQVTM, ANQGSEA. After removal of 7 bases from V and 9 bases from J, the junction contained 12 bases not matched to a gene. The CDR3 extends over 14 amino acids. The CDR3 nucleotides are TGCAGCGCGGCTAGCGGGGGCACTAGGGGTGAGCAGTTCTTC. Protein product: CSAASGGTRGEQFF.

This clonotype turned up a few times. The rearrangement links TRBV5-1 to TRBJ1-2, with a tentative D call TRBD1 (5 bases). Trimming stripped 3 bases from V and 5 bases from J, with 14 bases between. The CDR3 covers 14 residues. Germline CDR1 reads SGHRS; CDR2 reads YFSETQ. Here the CDR3 reads CASSYDSNLYGYTF. The CDR3 DNA follows: TGCGCCAGCAGCTACGACAGTAACCTTTATGGCTACACCTTC.

The table lists this clonotype with many counts. The CDR3 DNA is TGCAGTGCTAGAGATCAATTAGACCCCTTATACACCTCGAGCTCCTATAATTCACCCCTCCACTTT. This sequence encodes CSARDQLDPLYTSSSYNSPLHF. This sequence joins TRBV20-1 and TRBJ1-6; D not certain. Germline loops: CDR1 DFQATT, CDR2 SNEGSKA (reference sequence). The length of the CDR3 is 22 residues. Trimming took off 0 bases at V and 0 bases at J, with 27 bases between the two ends.